The 3 T cell receptor beta chains below all came from one sample that was sequenced in a study of immune heterogeneity within non-small cell lung tumors. Template input, which was bulk tumor genomic DNA, totaled roughly 600 ng per sample. Biopsies that were spaced far apart were taken, several per primary tumor, during surgery. These patients got curative surgery after being newly diagnosed with untreated non-small cell lung cancer. The authors amplified TCR beta CDR3 by multiplex PCR with 32 V and 13 J primers. TCRdb recomputed calls from the multiplex PCR reads with MiXCR, one row per CDR3 protein. Of around 15,000 distinct CDR3 sequences listed, about 30% were seen once; the top ten hold less than 5%. Sequencing input: lung tumor tissue. These receptors were taken from a man between 40 and 49 years old with non-small cell lung cancer.

This clonotype turned up a few times. CDR3 residues: CASSYSGGTDTQYF. Here the CDR3 DNA reads TGTGCCAGCAGTTATAGCGGTGGCACAGATACGCAGTATTTT. This chain connects TRBV12-3 or TRBV12-4 to TRBJ2-3, with D possibly TRBD2 on 6 matching bases. V gave up 4 bases and J gave up 1 base, with 9 bases separating them. The CDR3 runs to 14 residues.

The CDR3 nucleotides read TGCGCCAGCTCGCCCTCGGGGGCGAACACTGAAGCTTTCTTT. Residues: CASSPSGANTEAFF. The chain employs TRBV5-1 and TRBJ1-1; D possibly corresponds to TRBD1 (6 bases). The germline gives CDR1 SGHRS, CDR2 YFSETQ. CDR3 length: 14 amino acids. V was shortened by 7 bases and J by 1 base, with 14 bases between the two germline ends.

Concerning this clonotype: At one end, the junction sequence differs from germline, possibly due to a read error. The chain links TRBV10-1 to TRBJ1-1; possibly TRBD1 for D (6 bases). This CDR3 spans 20 amino acids. CDR1 and CDR2 (germline): WNHNN, SYGVQD (reference sequence). The CDR3, as DNA: TGCGCCAGCATTGGGAACGCCAAGGGGGTGGGGCACAAATTGAACACTCAAGCTTTCTTC. Translating gives CASIGNAKGVGHKLNTQAFF.